This T cell receptor (beta chain) was retrieved from a study of tumor and adjacent non-tumor tissue in lung cancer (dated by TCRdb to the late 2010s). Regarding the study in general: By cancer type, the cohort comprised eleven to twelve adenocarcinoma patients, a couple of squamous cell carcinoma patients and 1 small cell lung cancer patient. The roughly 15 enrolled patients, of whom some 10 were men and 5 were women, were aged about 31 to 80 years and were diagnosed with TNM stage I to III disease. Sequencing produced 125,075,908 productive TCRbeta reads in total, an average of about 4 million reads per sample. Using bulk TCRbeta repertoires from approximately 15 lung cancer patients, the study set lung tumor tissue side by side with matched distant non-tumor lung tissue. A few dozen paired specimens, one tumor and one normal lung sample per patient, were profiled by TCRbeta CDR3 sequencing. Paper-wide results and their limitations: Only about 14 patients were in the cohort, and the authors stated that larger samples and more detailed clinical data are needed. Tumor tissue showed significantly higher TCR diversity (inverse Simpson) than normal lung tissue, at around 450 vs 150 (P = 0.0075, Mann-Whitney U test). A significantly larger cumulative share of the repertoire was made up by the top 100 clones in normal lung than in tumor tissue. The sequencing platform is not named in the methods, and unique molecular identifiers are not mentioned. Peripheral blood was not sequenced, so blood TCRbeta repertoires in these lung cancer patients were not examined. Younger patients had significantly higher TCR diversity, and higher tumor TCR diversity was associated with shorter overall and disease-free survival.

From the cysteine up to the phenylalanine, the CDR3 has a length of 14 residues. The kept DNA is CDR3 alone, 42 bases in frame from the first base. After removal of 9 bases from V and 8 bases from J, the junction retains 13 bases not matched to a gene. The germline V gene sets CDR1 to MNHNS and CDR2 to SASEGT. To prepare the library, multiplex PCR was applied. The sequencer was an Illumina HiSeq 2500. TCRbeta libraries were constructed through three rounds of nested PCR with primers (Table S4) according to protocols modified from ARM-PCR. Before sequencing, PCR products in the 200-500 bp range were cut out of the gel and cleaned up using the QIAquick gel extraction kit. Concerning the study's data processing: Reads were cleaned using Trimmomatic, were merged into complete CDR3 sequences using FLASH, and were assigned to V(D)J germline segments using MiTCR. Clonal diversity was computed as the inverse Simpson's index with VDJtools. In-frame sequences without a premature stop codon were defined as productive reads. The raw public reads went through TCRdb reprocessing: fastp at Q25, MiXCR clone calling, in-frame beta chains kept. Here each entry gathers all rows of one CDR3 protein and keeps the most common genes and DNA. These V and J calls are TCRdb output, not the study's own analysis. This sample lists some 200,000 distinct CDR3 sequences; 70% to 75% were detected once. Less than 25% of the sample is held by the ten biggest clonotypes.

With regard to this clonotype: No cognate antigen has been identified for it. There are no base qualities to consult, and no much larger clone falls within one base.

RNA was extracted from bulk unsorted tissue and checked for quality with a NanoDrop ND-1000 and an Agilent 2100. Newly diagnosed lung cancer patients without prior chemotherapy who had been admitted for thoracic surgery in China between August and November 2014 were enrolled as donors. Anyone who had undergone radiotherapy or chemotherapy before, or who had another cancer at the same time, was left out of the study. Pieces of surgical tissue measuring roughly 1-2.2 cm3 were kept in RNAlater solution and held at -80 degrees C until needed. Here the chain combines TRBV6-1 and TRBJ2-1; 7 middle bases align to TRBD2. Sequencing used lung tumor tissue. This receptor was obtained from a man between 60 and 75 years old with non-small cell lung cancer. The nucleotide sequence is TGTGCCAGTTGGACTAGTGGGGCGCACCATGAGCAGTTCTTC. Its translation reads: CASWTSGAHHEQFF.